These 25 T cell receptor beta chains share one sample of origin, sequenced in a study of blood T cell repertoires in COVID-19. Clones were read by immunoSEQ multiplex PCR, and TCRdb kept only the in-frame ones, dropping some. The sample records about 150,000 clones, around 80% being singletons. The sample was peripheral blood. The source of these receptors is a human donor in a cohort sampled during active COVID-19.

The chain combines TRBV7-8 with TRBJ1-4; perhaps TRBD1 as D (5 bases). This CDR3 is built from 14 residues. Trimming left V 5 bases short and J 3 bases short, with 10 bases between. Germline V lookup: CDR1 SGHVS, CDR2 FQNEAQ. DNA for the CDR3: TGTGCCAGCAGCCAACAGGCCTCTAATGAAAAACTGTTTTTT. Protein sequence: CASSQQASNEKLFF.

The chain is built from TRBV7-2 and TRBJ2-1; D perhaps matches TRBD2 (5 bases). Trimming took off 5 bases at V and 9 bases at J, with 14 bases between the two ends. The CDR3 is 13 amino acids. Germline V lookup: CDR1 SGHTA, CDR2 FQGNSA. The CDR3 here is CASSTPMGSEQFF. The CDR3 DNA reads TGTGCCAGCAGCACCCCAATGGGGAGTGAGCAGTTCTTC. Drawing the rest from reference TRBV7-2 and TRBJ2-1, the complete variable domain is GAGVSQSPSNKVTEKGKDVELRCDPISGHTALYWYRQSLGQGLEFLIYFQGNSAPDKSGLPSDRFSAERTGGSVSTLTIQRTQQEDSAVYLCASSTPMGSEQFFGPGTRLTVL.

The chain is built from TRBV3-1 (or the pseudogene TRBV3-2) and TRBJ1-4; no reliable D call. There are 17 residues in the CDR3. Germline V gives CDR1 LGHDT, CDR2 YNNKEL (reference sequence). The germline V and J ends were trimmed by 4 bases and 0 bases, with 15 bases remaining between them. The CDR3 sequence is CASSPRSTGATNEKLFF. The CDR3 DNA sequence: TGTGCCAGCAGCCCCCGTTCGACGGGAGCAACTAATGAAAAACTGTTTTTT.

The chain recombines TRBV7-3 with TRBJ2-6; D is unclear. V lost 5 bases to trimming and J lost 4 bases, with 6 bases between them. The CDR3 is 13 amino acids. The germline CDR1 and CDR2 sequences are SGHTA and FQGTGA. DNA of the CDR3: TGTGCCAGCAGCGCCGGGGGGGCCAACGTCCTGACTTTC. This codes for CASSAGGANVLTF.

This chain connects TRBV6-5 to TRBJ1-5; D is ambiguous. Trimming cost V 6 bases and J 3 bases, with 9 bases left between them. Looked up from germline, CDR1 is MNHEY and CDR2 is SVGAGI. CDR3 length equals 13 residues. The CDR3 DNA reads as TGTGCCAGCAGCCCCGGGATCAATCAGCCCCAGCATTTT. Its protein product is CASSPGINQPQHF.

The chain links TRBV5-4 to TRBJ2-7; no definite D call. The CDR3 contains 12 residues. The V and J ends lost 5 bases and 3 bases respectively, with 9 bases between them. CDR1 and CDR2 from the germline V gene are SGHNT and YYREEE (reference sequence). CDR3 nucleotide sequence: TGTGCCAGCAGAAATTACAGCTACGAGCAGTACTTC. Residues: CASRNYSYEQYF.

This chain joins TRBV11-3 and TRBJ2-1, with 8 bases lining up with TRBD2. V was clipped by 5 bases and J by 4 bases; unmatched bases: 7. CDR3 size: 15 residues. From germline, CDR1 is SGHNT and CDR2 YENEEA. The CDR3, as DNA: TGTGCCAGCAGCCGGGGGGGGTCCCCATACAATGAGCAGTTCTTC. It is translated as CASSRGGSPYNEQFF.

The chain carries TRBV7-2 and TRBJ1-5, with unresolved D. CDR3 length equals 12 residues. Germline lookup yields CDR1 SGHTA and CDR2 FQGNSA. Deletions cut 1 base from V and 7 bases from J, with 5 bases between. The CDR3 bases are TGTGCCAGCAGCTTAGACGGGCAGCCCCAGCATTTT. Its translation: CASSLDGQPQHF.

The CDR3 is CASSLFLPSPSTDTQYF. The CDR3 DNA follows: TGTGCCAGCAGTTTATTCCTACCTTCACCTAGCACAGATACGCAGTATTTT. The V gene is TRBV28, the J gene TRBJ2-3; D gene uncertain. This CDR3 contains 17 residues. CDR1 is MDHEN and CDR2 is SYDVKM in the germline V gene. Trimming removed 1 base from V and 0 bases from J, with 14 bases in between.

The chain joins TRBV6-1 to TRBJ2-3; 11 nucleotides align to TRBD2. The CDR3 runs to 20 residues. The germline V gene encodes CDR1 MNHNS and CDR2 SASEGT. With V trimmed by 0 bases and J by 8 bases, 19 bases remained unmatched. CDR3 nucleotides: TGTGCCAGCAGTGAAGCGCACAGGTCGACTAGCGGGGTCTTGAAGGGTACGCAGTATTTT. It specifies CASSEAHRSTSGVLKGTQYF.

V and J are TRBV2 and TRBJ2-5; D is possibly TRBD2 (6 bases). V was pared by 6 bases and J by 4 bases, with 15 bases between. From germline, CDR1 is SNHLY and CDR2 FYNNEI. The CDR3 loop spans 14 amino acids. The CDR3 nucleotides read TGTGCCAGCAGACCGACTAGGGAAGGAGAGACCCAGTACTTC. Its translation is CASRPTREGETQYF.

The chain carries TRBV7-2 and TRBJ2-5, with a possible D match to TRBD2 (7 bases). This CDR3 has 16 amino acids. V shed 2 bases and J shed 5 bases, with 18 bases lying between them. The germline V gene encodes CDR1 SGHTA and CDR2 FQGNSA. CDR3 loop: CASSLLAGAVPETQYF. The CDR3 nucleotides are TGTGCCAGCAGCTTACTCGCGGGGGCTGTCCCGGAGACCCAGTACTTC.

This chain connects TRBV18 to TRBJ1-4; D not resolved. V gave up 1 base and J gave up 8 bases, with 17 bases separating them. This CDR3 spans 16 amino acids. The germline V gene has CDR1 KGHSH and CDR2 LQKENI. CDR3 sequence: CASSPRLTSKQEKLFF. The CDR3 nucleotides read TGTGCCAGCTCACCACGCCTCACCTCGAAACAGGAAAAACTGTTTTTT.

The chain joins TRBV7-9 to TRBJ1-3; the D is unclear. Germline V CDR1 and CDR2: SEHNR, FQNEAQ (reference sequence). Trimming removed 11 bases from V and 0 bases from J, with 20 bases in between. The CDR3 covers 16 residues. CDR3 residues: CALSGTSSISGNTIYF. DNA of the CDR3: TGTGCCCTCTCTGGTACATCTTCCATCTCTGGAAACACCATATATTTT.

The rearrangement links TRBV19 to TRBJ2-1, with D perhaps TRBD2 (6 bases). This CDR3 is built from 16 residues. CDR1 LNHDA and CDR2 SQIVND come from the germline V gene (reference sequence). The V and J ends lost 2 bases and 12 bases respectively, with 23 bases between them. This CDR3 reads CASSIRSGGVPRGQFF. The CDR3 bases are TGTGCCAGTAGTATAAGAAGTGGCGGGGTCCCACGGGGGCAGTTCTTC.

This rearrangement joins TRBV10-2 to TRBJ2-4; maybe TRBD1 (6 bases). CDR1 is WSHSY, CDR2 SAAADI, per germline. This CDR3 has 17 residues. Deletions cut 0 bases from V and 8 bases from J, with 20 bases between. The CDR3 spells CASSESRQGLRKDIQYF. In DNA form, the CDR3 reads TGCGCCAGCAGTGAGTCGAGGCAGGGGCTCAGAAAGGACATTCAGTACTTC.

Worth noting for this clone: Other DNA sequences in this sample translate to the same CDR3. The chain carries TRBV3-1 (or the pseudogene TRBV3-2) and TRBJ2-7; D is unclear. The CDR3 contains 13 residues. V dropped 2 bases and J dropped 7 bases, with 12 bases sitting between them. Germline values: CDR1 LGHDT, CDR2 YNNKEL (reference sequence). This CDR3 is CASSQQPPLEQYF. In DNA form, the CDR3 reads TGTGCCAGCAGCCAACAACCCCCACTTGAGCAGTACTTC.

This clone was seen more than once but under ten times. The J gene is TRBJ1-4, the V gene TRBV27; perhaps TRBD1 as D (6 bases). With 0 bases removed from V and 7 bases from J, the gap between germline ends came to 12 bases. CDR3 length: 15 amino acids. Germline V gives CDR1 MNHEY, CDR2 SMNVEV (reference sequence). CDR3 loop: CASSLSEQGFEKLFF. In DNA form, the CDR3 reads TGTGCCAGCAGTTTATCGGAACAGGGTTTTGAAAAACTGTTTTTT.

The chain carries TRBV9 and TRBJ2-7; unclear D gene. V was pared by 0 bases and J by 5 bases, with 9 bases between. The CDR3 has 13 residues. Germline V gene data show CDR1 as SGDLS and CDR2 as YYNGEE. The CDR3 region is CASSVGGIDEQYF. CDR3 DNA: TGTGCCAGCAGCGTAGGTGGCATCGACGAGCAGTACTTC.

The chain recombines TRBV28 with TRBJ1-4, with 8 bases identical to TRBD1. The V and J ends lost 5 bases and 8 bases, in that order; junction bases with no gene match: 10. In germline, CDR1 is MDHEN, CDR2 SYDVKM. The CDR3 length is 15 residues. CDR3 sequence (DNA): TGTGCCAGCAGTCCGCGACAGGGGAAAGAAGAAAAACTGTTTTTT. It encodes CASSPRQGKEEKLFF.

The V gene is TRBV3-1 (or the pseudogene TRBV3-2), the J gene TRBJ1-1; D is possibly TRBD1 (5 bases). Trimming removed 0 bases from V and 4 bases from J, with 9 bases in between. This CDR3 is built from 14 residues. Germline CDR1 is LGHDT and CDR2 is YNNKEL (reference sequence). The CDR3 sequence is CASSQEGGATEAFF. The CDR3 region has the DNA TGTGCCAGCAGCCAAGAGGGCGGGGCCACTGAAGCTTTCTTT.

J is TRBJ1-2 and V is TRBV29-1; 7 positions match TRBD1. The CDR3 spans 12 residues. With V trimmed by 6 bases and J by 2 bases, 3 bases remained unmatched. Germline V gene sequence: CDR1 SQVTM, CDR2 ANQGSEA. CDR3 loop: CSVGTANYGYTF. The CDR3 bases are TGCAGCGTGGGGACAGCCAACTATGGCTACACCTTC.

This sequence joins TRBV10-3 and TRBJ1-6, with 7 positions matching TRBD1. CDR3 length: 18 amino acids. CDR1 is ENHRY and CDR2 is SYGVKD in the germline V gene. The trim removed 2 bases at V and 9 bases at J, leaving 16 bases unmatched. CDR3 in DNA: TGTGCCATCAGTGAGACTCCTAAGGCGCAGGGGGAAGGTTCACCCCTCCACTTT. This encodes CAISETPKAQGEGSPLHF.

The genes are TRBV10-1 and TRBJ1-1; possible D gene TRBD1, 5 bases. Trimming removed 7 bases from V and 1 base from J, with 19 bases in between. The CDR3 contains 16 residues. CDR1 and CDR2 (germline): WNHNN, SYGVQD (reference sequence). CDR3 residues: CASTDQAPGWNTEAFF. In DNA, the CDR3 is TGCGCCAGCACCGACCAGGCGCCAGGGTGGAACACTGAAGCTTTCTTT.

This chain connects TRBV18 to TRBJ1-2; D gene unclear. This CDR3 is 12 amino acids long. The ends were cut back, 6 bases at V and 4 bases at J, with 9 bases in the middle. Germline CDR1 reads KGHSH; CDR2 reads LQKENI. The CDR3 DNA reads TGTGCCAGCTCTAGCGGCGCCTATGGCTACACCTTC. Translating gives CASSSGAYGYTF.